The 16 T cell receptor beta chains below were found in one sample sequenced in a study of beta chain features in type 1 diabetes. As every portion of the isolated RNA was reverse transcribed, the sequencing read expressed TCRB transcripts. The method was immunoSEQ multiplex PCR; TCRdb's version includes in-frame clones alone and lacks a portion of them. The data contain 600,000 or so clones, about 14% of them singletons. Study conclusions and caveats: Significant though moderate, a shortening of TCRB CDR3s appeared in all four CD4+ subsets of Type 1 diabetes patients.

Which antigens these TCRs recognize remains unknown. The sample taken for sequencing was naive CD4+ T cells from blood. The source of these receptors is a man aged 18 to 29 with type 1 diabetes.

This clone was detected a few times. The gene calls are TRBV28 and TRBJ1-5, with TRBD1 matching over 7 bases. The CDR3 is 16 amino acids. Germline V CDR1 and CDR2: MDHEN, SYDVKM. V was clipped by 4 bases and J by 2 bases; unmatched bases: 8. The CDR3 loop reads CASSSTGAPGNQPQHF. The CDR3 DNA follows: TGTGCCAGCAGTTCTACAGGGGCGCCGGGCAATCAGCCCCAGCATTTT.

V and J are TRBV4-3 and TRBJ1-6; a weak D match, TRBD1 (6 bases). The CDR3 consists of 14 residues. Trimming cost V 2 bases and J 8 bases, with 10 bases left between them. Germline-derived CDR1 and CDR2 are LGHNA and YSLEER. The CDR3 here is CASSQLGADSPLHF. The CDR3 DNA is TGCGCCAGCAGCCAACTGGGGGCTGATTCACCCCTCCACTTT.

The chain joins TRBV7-8 to TRBJ2-2; D possibly corresponds to TRBD2 (6 bases). The CDR3 loop spans 15 amino acids. With 5 bases removed from V and 3 bases from J, the gap between germline ends came to 13 bases. Germline loops: CDR1 SGHVS, CDR2 FQNEAQ. The CDR3 DNA follows: TGTGCCAGCAGCCCTGGAGGGTGGGACACCGGGGAGCTGTTTTTT. Translated, it gives CASSPGGWDTGELFF.

The chain couples TRBV7-9 to TRBJ2-2; D not certain. The germline V gene has CDR1 SEHNR and CDR2 FQNEAQ (reference sequence). The CDR3 length is 14 residues. Trimming left V 0 bases short and J 1 base short, with 3 bases between. This chain's CDR3 is CASSLAKNTGELFF. CDR3 bases: TGTGCCAGCAGCTTAGCGAAGAACACCGGGGAGCTGTTTTTT.

The CDR3 sequence is CASRSRTRLDTEAFF. CDR3 coding DNA: TGTGCCAGCAGATCCCGGACACGGTTGGACACTGAAGCTTTCTTT. The chain uses TRBV7-9 and TRBJ1-1, with D possibly TRBD1 on 5 matching bases. This CDR3 is 15 amino acids long. In germline, CDR1 is SEHNR, CDR2 FQNEAQ (reference sequence). V gave up 6 bases and J gave up 3 bases, with 17 bases separating them. The full variable domain, with the rest looked up from reference TRBV7-9 and TRBJ1-1, is DTGVSQNPRHKITKRGQNVTFRCDPISEHNRLYWYRQTLGQGPEFLTYFQNEAQLEKSRLLSDRFSAERPKGSFSTLEIQRTEQGDSAMYLCASRSRTRLDTEAFFGQGTRLTVV.

As DNA, the CDR3 is TGTGCCAGCAGCTTATCGGGGGGTCAGCCCCAGCATTTT. This translates into CASSLSGGQPQHF. The chain uses TRBV7-2 and TRBJ1-5, with D perhaps TRBD1 (5 bases). Germline V lookup: CDR1 SGHTA, CDR2 FQGNSA. With 2 bases removed from V and 6 bases from J, the gap between germline ends came to 8 bases. This CDR3 contains 13 residues.

This chain uses TRBV30 with TRBJ2-1; a possible D gene is TRBD2 (6 bases). The germline V gene encodes CDR1 GTSNPN and CDR2 SVGIG (reference sequence). The V end was cut by 0 bases, the J end by 9 bases, with 9 bases between. The CDR3 has 12 residues. Written as DNA, the CDR3 is TGTGCCTGGAGTGTTAGCGGCGGTGAGCAGTTCTTC. Translation: CAWSVSGGEQFF.

This clone appeared a few times. Other DNA sequences in the same sample also yield this CDR3. The V call is TRBV2, the J call TRBJ1-6; no reliable D call. The CDR3 sequence is 14 residues long. V lost 9 bases, J lost 0 bases, and 9 bases lay in between. From germline, CDR1 is SNHLY and CDR2 FYNNEI. CDR3 coding DNA: TGTGCCAGTAAGGAGAGCTCCTATAATTCACCCCTCCACTTT. Protein sequence: CASKESSYNSPLHF.

On this clone: An end of the junction does not agree with germline; a read error may underlie this. This chain uses TRBV15 with TRBJ2-7; D is undetermined. There are 16 residues in the CDR3. Germline loops: CDR1 LNHNV, CDR2 YYDKDF (reference sequence). The CDR3 region is CATSGDKGSPSYEQYF. CDR3 coding DNA: TGTGCCACCAGCGGAGATAAAGGCAGCCCTTCCTACGAGCAGTACTTC.

As regards this clone: A junction end diverges from the germline sequence, so it may reflect a read error. V and J are TRBV7-7 and TRBJ2-2; the D gene could be TRBD1 or TRBD2 (5 bases each). The CDR3 extends over 16 amino acids. Germline loops: CDR1 SSHAT, CDR2 FNYEAQ (reference sequence). Written as DNA, the CDR3 is TGTGCTAGCAGCTTAGGTGGGACGGTAAACACCGGGGAGCTGTTTTTT. Translating it yields CASSLGGTVNTGELFF. The full variable domain, in which reference TRBV7-7 and TRBJ2-2 provide the parts outside the CDR3, is GAGVSQSPRYKVTKRGQDVTLRCDPISSHATLYWYQQALGQGPEFLTYFNYEAQPDKSGLPSDRFSAERPEGSISTLTIQRTEQRDSAMYRCASSLGGTVNTGELFFGEGSRLTVL.

This clone has only a few counts. This chain links TRBV11-2 with TRBJ2-2, with 11 bases matching TRBD2. CDR1 and CDR2 from the germline V gene are SGHAT and FQNNGV. The CDR3 is 15 residues long. The V and J ends lost 6 bases and 6 bases, in that order; junction bases with no gene match: 6. CDR3 sequence: CASSLLAGDAGELFF. CDR3 DNA sequence: TGTGCCAGCAGTCTACTAGCGGGAGATGCCGGGGAGCTGTTTTTT. Together with reference TRBV11-2 and TRBJ2-2, the CDR3 gives the full variable domain: EAGVAQSPRYKIIEKRQSVAFWCNPISGHATLYWYQQILGQGPKLLIQFQNNGVVDDSQLPKDRFSAERLKGVDSTLKIQPAKLEDSAVYLCASSLLAGDAGELFFGEGSRLTVL.

The chain employs TRBV7-2 and TRBJ2-3; 11 nucleotides line up with TRBD2. V shed 5 bases, J shed 3 bases, and the junction held 4 bases outside the gene matches. This CDR3 contains 15 residues. CDR1 is SGHTA, CDR2 FQGNSA, per germline. The chain's CDR3 is CASSQLAGGTDTQYF. The CDR3 DNA reads as TGTGCCAGCAGCCAATTAGCGGGGGGGACAGATACGCAGTATTTT.

V and J are TRBV25-1 and TRBJ2-1, with TRBD2 matching 9 bases. Germline CDR1 and CDR2: MGHDK and SYGVNS. J gave up 9 bases and V 4 bases, and 7 bases lay outside the gene matches. The CDR3 runs 14 residues. The CDR3 spells CASSVIAGVGEQFF. CDR3 DNA: TGTGCCAGCAGTGTGATAGCGGGGGTAGGTGAGCAGTTCTTC.

This clone has more than one count but fewer than ten. This chain uses TRBV5-8 with TRBJ2-3, with a tentative D call TRBD2 (6 bases). The CDR3 loop spans 13 amino acids. Trimming took off 1 base at V and 4 bases at J, with 7 bases between the two ends. Germline V gene sequence: CDR1 SGHTS, CDR2 YDEGEE. CDR3: CASSLSGPDTQYF. The CDR3 DNA reads as TGTGCCAGCAGCTTGAGCGGGCCAGATACGCAGTATTTT.

The V gene is TRBV7-2, the J gene TRBJ2-1; D ambiguous. CDR1 and CDR2 from the germline V gene are SGHTA and FQGNSA. The CDR3 extends over 12 amino acids. Trimming pared 3 bases from V and 10 bases from J, leaving 10 bases between. CDR3 residues: CASSLYSREQFF. The CDR3 coding sequence is TGTGCCAGCAGCTTGTATTCCAGGGAGCAGTTCTTC. Using reference TRBV7-2 and TRBJ2-1 for the parts outside the CDR3, the full variable domain is GAGVSQSPSNKVTEKGKDVELRCDPISGHTALYWYRQSLGQGLEFLIYFQGNSAPDKSGLPSDRFSAERTGGSVSTLTIQRTQQEDSAVYLCASSLYSREQFFGPGTRLTVL.

The chain joins TRBV15 to TRBJ1-5, with a weak D call TRBD1 (6 bases). Germline V gives CDR1 LNHNV, CDR2 YYDKDF (reference sequence). This CDR3 is 18 amino acids long. Trimming took off 1 base at V and 2 bases at J, with 18 bases between the two ends. The CDR3 DNA sequence: TGTGCCACCAGCAGAGGAAGGGTGGGGGCGCACGGCAATCAGCCCCAGCATTTT. It encodes CATSRGRVGAHGNQPQHF.